Presented here are 10 T cell receptor beta chains from one specimen sequenced in a study of blood T cell repertoires in COVID-19. Method: immunoSEQ multiplex PCR; TCRdb's copy keeps in-frame clones and lacks some. The table has about 190,000 clones, roughly 80% seen once. Sequenced sample: peripheral blood. Receptors were obtained from a human donor in a cohort sampled during active COVID-19.

The rearrangement uses TRBV5-4 and TRBJ1-1; tentatively, D is TRBD1 (5 bases). The CDR3 runs 15 residues. Germline CDR1 reads SGHNT; CDR2 reads YYREEE (reference sequence). Trimming stripped 4 bases from V and 3 bases from J, with 16 bases between. This CDR3 reads CASSPGGWGDTEAFF. CDR3 in DNA: TGTGCCAGCAGCCCAGGCGGCTGGGGCGACACTGAAGCTTTCTTT.

V is TRBV6-6 and J is TRBJ1-2; 9 nucleotides line up with TRBD1. The CDR3 length is 15 residues. Germline CDR1 reads MNHNY; CDR2 reads SVGAGI (reference sequence). J was trimmed by 2 bases and V by 2 bases; bases with no gene match: 3. The CDR3 nucleotides are TGTGCCAGCAGTTACCCGGGACAGGGAAACTATGGCTACACCTTC. Protein product: CASSYPGQGNYGYTF.

The J gene is TRBJ1-2, the V gene TRBV28; 7 nucleotides match TRBD1. Germline V gene lookup returns CDR1 MDHEN and CDR2 SYDVKM. This CDR3 is built from 13 residues. After removal of 6 bases from V and 5 bases from J, the junction contained 6 bases not matched to a gene. The CDR3 region has the DNA TGTGCCAGCAGCCCTACAGGGGTGTATGGCTACACCTTC. This encodes CASSPTGVYGYTF.

This chain joins TRBV7-2 and TRBJ1-6, with 9 positions matching TRBD1. Trimming at V came to 5 bases and at J to 7 bases, leaving 6 bases not matched to a gene. Per the germline V gene, CDR1 is SGHTA and CDR2 is FQGNSA. CDR3 length: 15 residues. The CDR3 region has the DNA TGTGCCAGCAGCCTACAGGGGGCTGGAAATTCACCCCTCCACTTT. Encoded protein: CASSLQGAGNSPLHF.

The chain employs TRBV4-1 and TRBJ1-1; D unresolved. Germline V gene data show CDR1 as MGHRA and CDR2 as YSYEKL. Trimming shortened V by 2 bases and J by 0 bases, and 10 bases separated the two germline ends. The CDR3 length is 15 residues. CDR3 loop: CASSQHYSMNTEAFF. Here the CDR3 DNA reads TGCGCCAGCAGCCAACATTACAGCATGAACACTGAAGCTTTCTTT.

The chain carries TRBV5-1 and TRBJ2-2, with a tentative D call TRBD2 (7 bases). V lost 4 bases and J lost 6, with 25 bases in between. The length of the CDR3 is 18 residues. CDR1 and CDR2 (germline): SGHRS, YFSETQ. CDR3 sequence (DNA): TGCGCCAGCAGCCTCCTCTTCCGAGGGGGGGGTAGGGCCGGGGAGCTGTTTTTT. Amino acids: CASSLLFRGGGRAGELFF.

The chain couples TRBV14 to TRBJ2-3, with 8 bases lining up with TRBD2. Per germline, CDR1 SGHDN and CDR2 FVKESK. Trimming removed 3 bases from V and 5 bases from J; junction bases left unmatched: 4. The CDR3 is 14 amino acids. CDR3 region: CASSQTGGRDTQYF. The CDR3 DNA is TGTGCCAGCAGCCAGACGGGGGGGCGAGATACGCAGTATTTT.

V gene TRBV7-2 combines with J gene TRBJ2-5, with 13 bases that match TRBD2. The junction had 7 bases not matched to a gene; V was cut back by 4 bases and J by 5 bases. Germline V gene lookup returns CDR1 SGHTA and CDR2 FQGNSA. The CDR3 runs 16 residues. In DNA form, the CDR3 reads TGTGCCAGCAGCTCCCAGACTAGCGGGGGGTGGGAGACCCAGTACTTC. As protein: CASSSQTSGGWETQYF.

A word on this clone: Other nucleotide sequences in the sample specify the same CDR3. The chain uses TRBV19 and TRBJ1-4; D gene unclear. The germline gives CDR1 LNHDA, CDR2 SQIVND (reference sequence). The V end was cut by 3 bases, the J end by 4 bases, with 9 bases between. CDR3 length: 14 residues. This CDR3 is CASSMGRINEKLFF. CDR3 nucleotides: TGTGCCAGTAGTATGGGCAGGATTAATGAAAAACTGTTTTTT.

This clone occurred many times. V and J are TRBV7-9 and TRBJ2-7, with 10 positions matching TRBD1. This CDR3 has 16 amino acids. V lost 5 bases and J lost 2; bases outside the gene matches: 9. Looked up from germline, CDR1 is SEHNR and CDR2 is FQNEAQ (reference sequence). DNA for the CDR3: TGTGCCAGCAGCGAGGGACAGGGGCCATCGGCCTACGAGCAGTACTTC. The encoded protein is CASSEGQGPSAYEQYF.